These 2 T cell receptor beta chains originate from one sample sequenced in a study of OX40 agonist ivuxolimab in advanced cancers. The data were produced by immunoSEQ multiplex PCR, yet TCRdb's version contains in-frame clones alone and is incomplete. The repertoire has 70,000 to 95,000 clones, approximately 90% of them found once; the top ten carry less than 0.75%. Sequenced here: CD4+ or CD8+ T cells sorted from blood, sampled in a trial of the OX40 agonist ivuxolimab. Receptor source: an adult with an advanced solid tumor such as melanoma, head and neck, liver or kidney cancer.

This sequence joins TRBV18 and TRBJ1-4, with 7 bases identical to TRBD1. CDR1 and CDR2 from the germline V gene are KGHSH and LQKENI. The V segment lost 6 bases and the J segment 7 bases; nucleotides outside the gene matches: 11. The CDR3 runs to 15 residues. The CDR3 bases are TGTGCCAGCTCCCCCTCCGGGACAGCGGGTGAAAAACTGTTTTTT. Residues: CASSPSGTAGEKLFF.

This clone was seen just once. The J gene is TRBJ2-1, the V gene TRBV2, with D tentatively TRBD2 (6 bases). Germline CDR1 SNHLY, CDR2 FYNNEI. The CDR3 is made up of 13 amino acids. Trimming cost V 4 bases and J 9 bases, with 13 bases left between them. CDR3 DNA: TGTGCCAGCAGTGTCGATAGGGAGGTTGAGCAGTTCTTC. This gives the protein CASSVDREVEQFF.